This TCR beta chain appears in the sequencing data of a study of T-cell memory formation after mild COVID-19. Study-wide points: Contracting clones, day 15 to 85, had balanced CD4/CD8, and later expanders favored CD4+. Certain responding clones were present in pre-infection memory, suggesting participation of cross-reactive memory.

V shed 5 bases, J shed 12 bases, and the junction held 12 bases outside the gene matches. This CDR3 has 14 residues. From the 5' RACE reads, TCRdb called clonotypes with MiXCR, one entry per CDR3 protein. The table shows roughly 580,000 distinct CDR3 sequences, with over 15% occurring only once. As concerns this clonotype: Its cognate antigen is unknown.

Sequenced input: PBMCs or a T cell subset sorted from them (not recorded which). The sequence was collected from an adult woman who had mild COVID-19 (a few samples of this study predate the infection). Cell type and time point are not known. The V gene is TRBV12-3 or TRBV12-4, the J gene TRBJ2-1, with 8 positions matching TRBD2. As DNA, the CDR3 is TGTGCCAGCAGTGAAGCGGGAGCGACCGGGCTGCAGTTCTTC. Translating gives CASSEAGATGLQFF.